One sample yielded the 25 T cell receptor beta chains listed below, sequenced in a study of blood T cell repertoires in COVID-19 (dated by TCRdb to 2019 to 2021). Library prep was done by the immunoSEQ multiplex PCR assay. Held by TCRdb, this immuneACCESS table contains in-frame sequences only and omits some clones. Under half of the omission traces to an unresolved V gene where checked; the cause of the rest is unknown. The sample table shows 200,000 to 250,000 clones, and 90% are seen once. Of the sample, about 14% is held by the ten largest clones. Sequenced input: PBMCs or T cells enriched from blood (not recorded which). These receptors all stem from a man between 25 and 39 years old who had been exposed to COVID-19.

This rearrangement joins TRBV18 to TRBJ1-2; perhaps TRBD1 as D (5 bases). CDR1 KGHSH and CDR2 LQKENI come from the germline V gene. The CDR3 totals 13 residues. The germline V and J ends were trimmed by 6 bases and 4 bases, with 12 bases remaining between them. The CDR3 sequence is CASSRTGSYGYTF. The DNA for the CDR3 is TGTGCCAGCTCTCGCACAGGTAGCTATGGCTACACCTTC.

The chain combines TRBV5-1 with TRBJ2-5; D possibly corresponds to TRBD1 (6 bases). Germline V gene lookup returns CDR1 SGHRS and CDR2 YFSETQ. This CDR3 spans 16 amino acids. Trimming pared 4 bases from V and 5 bases from J, leaving 21 bases between. The CDR3 sequence: CASSSGQILREETQYF. CDR3 nucleotides: TGCGCCAGCAGCAGTGGACAGATTCTTAGAGAGGAGACCCAGTACTTC.

J is TRBJ2-2 and V is TRBV7-9; 10 bases are shared with TRBD1. J lost 2 bases, V lost 2 bases, and 8 bases had no gene match. CDR1 SEHNR and CDR2 FQNEAQ come from the germline V gene (reference sequence). This CDR3 region has 18 residues. The CDR3, as DNA: TGTGCCAGCAGCTTATGGGGACAGGGGTCCTTTAACACCGGGGAGCTGTTTTTT. This translates into CASSLWGQGSFNTGELFF.

This chain joins TRBV2 and TRBJ1-2, with TRBD1 as a possible D gene (5 bases). This CDR3 comprises 14 residues. Germline values: CDR1 SNHLY, CDR2 FYNNEI. The ends were cut back, 4 bases at V and 9 bases at J, with 18 bases in the middle. CDR3 in amino acids: CASSVPSGGMRYTF. In DNA form, the CDR3 reads TGTGCCAGCAGTGTTCCTAGTGGGGGGATGCGCTACACCTTC.

About this clone: An end of the junction does not agree with germline; a read error may underlie this. V usage is TRBV5-6 and J usage is TRBJ1-2, with a weak D call TRBD1 (6 bases). The CDR3 covers 16 residues. Looked up from germline, CDR1 is SGHDT and CDR2 is YYEEEE. The DNA for the CDR3 is TGTGCCAGCAGCTTTTGGCCTGGACAGCTACCCTATAGCTACACCTTC. The encoded protein is CASSFWPGQLPYSYTF. Combining the CDR3 with reference TRBV5-6 and TRBJ1-2 gives the whole variable domain DAGVTQSPTHLIKTRGQQVTLRCSPKSGHDTVSWYQQALGQGPQFIFQYYEEEERQRGNFPDRFSGHQFPNYSSELNVNALLLGDSALYLCASSFWPGQLPYSYTFGSGTRLTVV.

The genes are TRBV19 and TRBJ1-1; TRBD1 agrees at 8 bases. J was trimmed by 3 bases and V by 6 bases; bases with no gene match: 9. The CDR3 covers 15 residues. Germline V gene data show CDR1 as LNHDA and CDR2 as SQIVND (reference sequence). CDR3 residues: CASRRTGLSDTEAFF. As DNA, the CDR3 is TGTGCCAGTAGAAGGACAGGGTTATCAGACACTGAAGCTTTCTTT.

The chain couples TRBV2 to TRBJ2-5; 7 nucleotides line up with TRBD2. The germline V gene has CDR1 SNHLY and CDR2 FYNNEI. The CDR3 has 17 residues. V was clipped by 1 base and J by 1 base; unmatched bases: 9. The chain's CDR3 is CASSEGTSAGFQETQYF. DNA of the CDR3: TGTGCCAGCAGTGAAGGGACCTCAGCGGGATTCCAAGAGACCCAGTACTTC.

This clone was counted at least ten times. J is TRBJ2-7 and V is TRBV4-1, with TRBD1 as a possible D gene (6 bases). The V end was cut by 4 bases, the J end by 7 bases, with 14 bases between. The CDR3 has 13 residues. Germline loops: CDR1 MGHRA, CDR2 YSYEKL. CDR3 protein: CASSPRQAEEQYF. CDR3 sequence (DNA): TGCGCCAGCAGCCCTCGACAGGCTGAAGAGCAGTACTTC.

This clone occurred a few times. The chain joins TRBV9 to TRBJ1-2; D unresolved. From germline, CDR1 is SGDLS and CDR2 YYNGEE. There are 14 residues in the CDR3. Trimming removed 0 bases from V and 2 bases from J, with 8 bases in between. The CDR3 spells CASSVAGSNYGYTF. The CDR3 DNA reads as TGTGCCAGCAGCGTAGCAGGCTCGAACTATGGCTACACCTTC. The variable domain in full, completed from reference TRBV9 and TRBJ1-2, reads DSGVTQTPKHLITATGQRVTLRCSPRSGDLSVYWYQQSLDQGLQFLIQYYNGEERAKGNILERFSAQQFPDLHSELNLSSLELGDSALYFCASSVAGSNYGYTFGSGTRLTVV.

This clone showed up just a few times. This sequence joins TRBV2 and TRBJ1-2; 9 bases line up with TRBD1. This CDR3 is 14 amino acids long. Germline CDR1 reads SNHLY; CDR2 reads FYNNEI. Trimming cost V 3 bases and J 2 bases; bases outside gene matches: 1. CDR3: CASSEDRGNYGYTF. The DNA of the CDR3 is TGTGCCAGCAGTGAGGACAGGGGAAACTATGGCTACACCTTC.

The chain carries TRBV11-3 and TRBJ2-3; 10 bases fit TRBD2. Germline CDR1 reads SGHNT; CDR2 reads YENEEA. There are 16 residues in the CDR3. V lost 5 bases to trimming and J lost 0 bases; unmatched junction nucleotides: 5. The CDR3 loop is CASSISGGPSTDTQYF. Here the CDR3 DNA reads TGTGCCAGCAGCATTAGCGGGGGGCCTAGCACAGATACGCAGTATTTT.

The count of this clone is one. This chain connects TRBV18 to TRBJ2-3; TRBD2 might be the D (5 bases). Germline V CDR1 and CDR2: KGHSH, LQKENI. The CDR3 is made up of 15 amino acids. V was trimmed by 6 bases and J by 3 bases, leaving 16 bases between them. CDR3 DNA sequence: TGTGCCAGCTCCCAAAATTCCGGACTGACAGATACGCAGTATTTT. This gives the protein CASSQNSGLTDTQYF. The whole variable domain, remainder taken from reference TRBV18 and TRBJ2-3, is NAGVMQNPRHLVRRRGQEARLRCSPMKGHSHVYWYRQLPEEGLKFMVYLQKENIIDESGMPKERFSAEFPKEGPSILRIQQVVRGDSAAYFCASSQNSGLTDTQYFGPGTRLTVL.

In its sample, this clone was seen a few times. V usage is TRBV3-1 (or the pseudogene TRBV3-2) and J usage is TRBJ2-3; 10 bases match TRBD1. This CDR3 has 15 amino acids. Germline V gene lookup returns CDR1 LGHDT and CDR2 YNNKEL (reference sequence). After removal of 1 base from V and 2 bases from J, the junction contained 0 bases not matched to a gene. The CDR3 nucleotides are TGTGCCAGCAGCCAAGGACAGGGGGCCACAGATACGCAGTATTTT. Protein: CASSQGQGATDTQYF.

The gene calls are TRBV30 and TRBJ2-7; 10 bases line up with TRBD2. V dropped 3 bases and J dropped 7; count of bases not matched to a gene: 12. Germline values: CDR1 GTSNPN, CDR2 SVGIG (reference sequence). The CDR3 spans 15 residues. CDR3 region: CAWRGSGGGIKEQYF. The CDR3 DNA reads TGTGCCTGGAGAGGCAGCGGGGGGGGAATTAAGGAGCAGTACTTC.

The J gene is TRBJ2-7, the V gene TRBV6-5, with TRBD2 as a possible D gene (5 bases). Trimming cost V 1 base and J 2 bases, with 12 bases left between them. The V gene's germline CDR1 is MNHEY and CDR2 SVGAGI. This CDR3 has 15 amino acids. The CDR3 here is CASSYFPDSAYEQYF. CDR3 in DNA: TGTGCCAGCAGTTACTTCCCGGACTCGGCCTACGAGCAGTACTTC.

The chain is built from TRBV6-5 and TRBJ1-4; 7 bases are shared with TRBD1. Unmatched junction bases numbered 9, after V lost 6 bases and J lost 8 bases. Germline-derived CDR1 and CDR2 are MNHEY and SVGAGI. CDR3 length: 14 residues. The CDR3 loop is CASSLTGWGEKLFF. The CDR3 DNA follows: TGTGCCAGCAGCCTGACAGGGTGGGGGGAAAAACTGTTTTTT.

V gene TRBV12-1 combines with J gene TRBJ2-2; the table's D call, TRBD2, has no DNA check behind it. TRBV12-1 is marked as a pseudogene. The CDR3 runs 14 residues. CDR3 DNA: TGTGCCAGCAGCTCCTCGGGACTCACCGGGGAGCTGTTTTTT. It is translated as CASSSSGLTGELFF.

The CDR3: CASRPRLTRGGETDTQYF. As DNA, the CDR3 is TGTGCCAGCAGACCAAGGCTAACTCGGGGGGGAGAGACAGATACGCAGTATTTT. This rearrangement joins TRBV4-2 to TRBJ2-3; 8 bases map to TRBD2. Germline values: CDR1 LGHNA, CDR2 YNFKEQ. This CDR3 region has 18 residues. J lost 3 bases, V lost 6 bases, and 17 bases had no gene match.

CDR3 nucleotides: TGCGCCAGCAGCCAAAATTTAGACAGGACAACCGACCCTGAAGCTTTCTTT. This gives the protein CASSQNLDRTTDPEAFF. The chain joins TRBV5-1 to TRBJ1-1, with D possibly being TRBD1 (6 bases). Germline CDR1 reads SGHRS; CDR2 reads YFSETQ. This CDR3 is built from 17 residues. The V gene lost 4 bases and the J gene lost 6 bases, with 25 bases spanning the gap.

The chain recombines TRBV24-1 with TRBJ2-1; 10 positions match TRBD2. CDR3 length: 17 residues. The V segment lost 4 bases and the J segment 2 bases; nucleotides outside the gene matches: 7. Germline CDR1 KGHDR, CDR2 SFDVKD. CDR3 protein: CATSDLTSGVTYNEQFF. The CDR3 DNA sequence: TGTGCCACCAGTGACCTTACTAGCGGGGTAACCTACAATGAGCAGTTCTTC.

The V call is TRBV5-1, the J call TRBJ2-7; 8 nucleotides line up with TRBD1. The CDR3 extends over 14 amino acids. Germline-derived CDR1 and CDR2 are SGHRS and YFSETQ. V was clipped by 1 base and J by 6 bases; unmatched bases: 6. The DNA for the CDR3 is TGCGCCAGCAGCTTGCGCAGGACAGGGTCCGAGCAGTACTTC. Its translation: CASSLRRTGSEQYF.

The V gene is TRBV15, the J gene TRBJ1-1; 7 bases agree with TRBD1. Unmatched junction bases numbered 7, after V lost 1 base and J lost 5 bases. This CDR3 has 15 amino acids. Germline V gene sequence: CDR1 LNHNV, CDR2 YYDKDF (reference sequence). The CDR3 DNA is TGTGCCACCAGCAGAGTACAGGGGTGGGGTACTGAAGCTTTCTTT. Translation: CATSRVQGWGTEAFF.

V usage is TRBV3-1 (or the pseudogene TRBV3-2) and J usage is TRBJ1-5; 8 positions match TRBD1. Germline loops: CDR1 LGHDT, CDR2 YNNKEL (reference sequence). This CDR3 comprises 15 residues. V lost 3 bases and J lost 2; bases outside the gene matches: 3. The DNA of the CDR3 is TGTGCCAGCAGCCAGGGACAGGCGGGCAATCAGCCCCAGCATTTT. Translation gives CASSQGQAGNQPQHF.

The chain has TRBV15 and TRBJ1-4, with D unresolved. In germline, CDR1 is LNHNV, CDR2 YYDKDF (reference sequence). Trimming stripped 0 bases from V and 5 bases from J, with 10 bases between. The CDR3 contains 15 residues. CDR3 sequence: CATSRDRDQNEKLFF. The CDR3 bases are TGTGCCACCAGCAGAGATCGGGATCAAAATGAAAAACTGTTTTTT.

V and J are TRBV5-1 and TRBJ1-6, with TRBD1 identical over 8 bases. This CDR3 is 16 amino acids long. V gave up 0 bases and J gave up 9 bases; unmatched junction bases: 8. CDR1 and CDR2 from the germline V gene are SGHRS and YFSETQ. Here the CDR3 DNA reads TGCGCCAGCAGCTTGGGTCTTGGGGACAGGAGTTCACCCCTCCACTTT. Protein sequence: CASSLGLGDRSSPLHF.